Listed here is a single T cell receptor beta chain. This specimen comes from a study of blood T cell repertoires in COVID-19. Measured with immunoSEQ multiplex PCR; TCRdb has only the in-frame clones, and not every one. Seen here are about 180,000 clones, 70% to 90% observed once, and the top ten hold over 2.5%. The CDR3 is made up of 14 amino acids. The germline V gene encodes CDR1 MDHEN and CDR2 SYDVKM. With 6 bases removed from V and 6 bases from J, the gap between germline ends came to 17 bases. The source material was peripheral blood. The receptor's source is a man aged 55 to 70 with acute or convalescent COVID-19. The genes are TRBV28 and TRBJ2-5, with D perhaps TRBD1 (6 bases). CDR3 protein: CASRLQQGTQTQYF. The CDR3 region has the DNA TGTGCCAGCAGACTTCAACAGGGTACACAGACCCAGTACTTC.